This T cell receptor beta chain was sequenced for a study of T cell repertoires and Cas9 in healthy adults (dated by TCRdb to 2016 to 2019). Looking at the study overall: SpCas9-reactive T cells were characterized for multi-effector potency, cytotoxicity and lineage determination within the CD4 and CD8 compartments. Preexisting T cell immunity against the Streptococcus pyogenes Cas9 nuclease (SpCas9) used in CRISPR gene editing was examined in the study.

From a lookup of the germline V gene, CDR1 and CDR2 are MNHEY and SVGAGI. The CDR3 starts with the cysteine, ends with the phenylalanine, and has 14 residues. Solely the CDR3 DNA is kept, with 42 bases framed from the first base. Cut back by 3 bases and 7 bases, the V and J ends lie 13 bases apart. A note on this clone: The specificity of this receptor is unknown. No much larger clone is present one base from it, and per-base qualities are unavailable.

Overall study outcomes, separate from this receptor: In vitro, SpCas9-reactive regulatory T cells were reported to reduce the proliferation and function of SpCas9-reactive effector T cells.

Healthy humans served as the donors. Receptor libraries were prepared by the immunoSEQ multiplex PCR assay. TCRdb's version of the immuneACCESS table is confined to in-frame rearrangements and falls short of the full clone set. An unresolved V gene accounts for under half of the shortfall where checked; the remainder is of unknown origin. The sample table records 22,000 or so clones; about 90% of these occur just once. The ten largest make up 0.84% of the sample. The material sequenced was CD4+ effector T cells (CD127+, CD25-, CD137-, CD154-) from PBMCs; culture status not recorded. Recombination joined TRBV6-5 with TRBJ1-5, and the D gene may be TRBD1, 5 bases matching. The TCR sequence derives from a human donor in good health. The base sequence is TGTGCCAGCAGTTATGGGGGGGATGGCCAGCCCCAGCATTTT. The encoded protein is CASSYGGDGQPQHF.